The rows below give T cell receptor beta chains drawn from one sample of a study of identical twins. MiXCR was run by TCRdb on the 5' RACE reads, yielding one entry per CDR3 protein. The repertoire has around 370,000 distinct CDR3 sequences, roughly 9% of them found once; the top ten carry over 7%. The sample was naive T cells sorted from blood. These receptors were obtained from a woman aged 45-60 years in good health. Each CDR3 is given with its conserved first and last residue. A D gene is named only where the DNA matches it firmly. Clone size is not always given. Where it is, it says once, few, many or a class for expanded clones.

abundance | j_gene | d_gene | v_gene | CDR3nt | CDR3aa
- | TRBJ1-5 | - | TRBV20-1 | TGCAGTGCTAGATTTCAGGGAACGAATCAGCCCCAGCATTTT | CSARFQGTNQPQHF
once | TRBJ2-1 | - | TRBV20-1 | TGCAGTGCCTCCGACCCCCTGGGGTCCTACAATGAGCAGTTCTTC | CSASDPLGSYNEQFF
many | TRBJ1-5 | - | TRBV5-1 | TGCGCCAGCAGCTTGGAACCCATCGGTGGGATCAATCAGCCCCAGCATTTT | CASSLEPIGGINQPQHF
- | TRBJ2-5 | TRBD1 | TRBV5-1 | TGCGCCAGCAGGTCTCGACAGGGCCGTACACAAGAGACCCAGTACTTC | CASRSRQGRTQETQYF
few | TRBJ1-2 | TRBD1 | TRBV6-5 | TGTGCCAGCACCAAGGGACAGGGCTATGGCTACACCTTC | CASTKGQGYGYTF
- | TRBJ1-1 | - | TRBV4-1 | TGCGCCAGCAGCCCAAGAGTAGGGCAGGGAGCCACTGAAGCTTTCTTT | CASSPRVGQGATEAFF
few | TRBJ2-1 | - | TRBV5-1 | TGCGCCAGCAGCTTGTTCGGACTCCAGGGGTTAGGAACTGGAAACAATGAGCAGTTCTTC | CASSLFGLQGLGTGNNEQFF
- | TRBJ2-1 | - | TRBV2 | TGTGCCAGCAGCATAGAGGAGGGGAATGAGCAGTTCTTC | CASSIEEGNEQFF
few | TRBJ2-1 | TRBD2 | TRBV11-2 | TGTGCCAGCAGCTTAGATCCGCGACTAGCCCTCAATGAGCAGTTCTTC | CASSLDPRLALNEQFF
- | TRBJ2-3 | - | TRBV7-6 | TGTGCCAGCAGCTTGAGACCGTGGACAGATACGCAGTATTTT | CASSLRPWTDTQYF
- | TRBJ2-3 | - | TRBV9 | TGTGCCAGCAGCGCACACAGGGCCGGGCTAGATACGCAGTATTTT | CASSAHRAGLDTQYF
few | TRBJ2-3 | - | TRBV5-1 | TGCGCCAGCAGCGGGAGTTTGAATACGCAGTATTTT | CASSGSLNTQYF
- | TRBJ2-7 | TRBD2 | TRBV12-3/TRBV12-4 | TGTGCCAGCAGTCTCACTAGCGGGAGGGCCCTAATGGAGCAGTACTTC | CASSLTSGRALMEQYF
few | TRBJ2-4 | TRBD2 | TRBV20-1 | TGCAGTGCCCCGACGGGGGGCAAAAACATTCAGTACTTC | CSAPTGGKNIQYF
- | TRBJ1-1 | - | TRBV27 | TGTGCCAGCAGCGGGAAGAGTGACACTGAAGCTTTCTTT | CASSGKSDTEAFF
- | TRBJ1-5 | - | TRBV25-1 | TGTGCCAGCAGTGAGCCAGGGGGCAATCAGCCCCAGCATTTT | CASSEPGGNQPQHF
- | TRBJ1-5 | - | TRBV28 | TGTGCCAGCAGTTATTTGGGCGTGTCTAATCAGCCCCAGCATTTT | CASSYLGVSNQPQHF
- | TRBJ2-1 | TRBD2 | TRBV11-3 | TGTGCCAGCATGCCGTTCTGGACTAGCTCCCATGAGCAGTTCTTC | CASMPFWTSSHEQFF
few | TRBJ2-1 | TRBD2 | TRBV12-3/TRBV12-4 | TGTGCCAGCAGTTTAACCCGCGGGAGAGGCAATGAGCAGTTCTTC | CASSLTRGRGNEQFF
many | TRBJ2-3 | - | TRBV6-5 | TGTGCCAGTGGAGGGCTAGGTGCCGATACGCAGTATTTT | CASGGLGADTQYF
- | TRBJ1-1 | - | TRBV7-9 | TGTGCCGGAGTACTATTGAACACTGAAGCTTTCTTT | CAGVLLNTEAFF
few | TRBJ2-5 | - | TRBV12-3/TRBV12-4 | TGTGCCAGCAGTTTTGCCAGGAAAGAGACCCAGTACTTC | CASSFARKETQYF
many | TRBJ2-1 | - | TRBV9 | TGTGCCAGCAGCGTAAGTGCCTTAGCGGCCAGTGAGCAGTTCTTC | CASSVSALAASEQFF
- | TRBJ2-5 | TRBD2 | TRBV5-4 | TGTGCCAGCAGCGAGGGGACTAGCGGGAGCTGGGGAGAGACCCAGTACTTC | CASSEGTSGSWGETQYF
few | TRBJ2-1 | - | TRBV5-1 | TGCGCCAGCAGCTTGACCCCTAGCAGCGATGAGCAGTTCTTC | CASSLTPSSDEQFF
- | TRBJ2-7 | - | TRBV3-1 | TGTGCCAGCAGCCAGAGAGGTCTTGGGGTCTACGAGCAGTACTTC | CASSQRGLGVYEQYF
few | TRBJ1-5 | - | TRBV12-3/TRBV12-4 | TGTGCCAGCAGTTTAGCGAGGGGAACAGGGAAGCAGCCCCAGCATTTT | CASSLARGTGKQPQHF
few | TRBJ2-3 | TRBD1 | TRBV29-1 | TGCAGCGTCACAGGGGATCTCACAGATACGCAGTATTTT | CSVTGDLTDTQYF
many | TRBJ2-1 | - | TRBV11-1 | TGTGCCAGCAGCCGTGGTGGCGGGGTAAATGAGCAGTTCTTC | CASSRGGGVNEQFF
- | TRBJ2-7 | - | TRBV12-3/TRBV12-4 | TGTGCCAGCAGCCGGGTTAACTTCTACGAGCAGTACTTC | CASSRVNFYEQYF
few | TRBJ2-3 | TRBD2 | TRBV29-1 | TGCAGCGTGGAGGGGACTAGCTCAGATACGCAGTATTTT | CSVEGTSSDTQYF
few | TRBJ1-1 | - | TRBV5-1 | TGCGCCAGCAGCCAACCGGGCCCCGGGGTTGAAGCTTTCTTT | CASSQPGPGVEAFF
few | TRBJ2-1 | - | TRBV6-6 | TGTGCCAGCAGAAGGGCAACAGGATCGTACAATGAGCAGTTCTTC | CASRRATGSYNEQFF
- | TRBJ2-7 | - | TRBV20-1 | TGCAGTGCTGTCCGGGACCCGCTCTCCTACGAGCAGTACTTC | CSAVRDPLSYEQYF
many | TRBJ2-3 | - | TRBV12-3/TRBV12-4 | TGTGCCAGCAGTTTAGTCAGGGACCGCACAGATACGCAGTATTTT | CASSLVRDRTDTQYF
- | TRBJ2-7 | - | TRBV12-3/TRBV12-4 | TGTGCCAGCAGCCTTTGGATGGGCCACGAGCAGTACTTC | CASSLWMGHEQYF
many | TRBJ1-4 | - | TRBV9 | TGTGCCAGCAGCGCCACGACATTAGGGGAAAAACTGTTTTTT | CASSATTLGEKLFF
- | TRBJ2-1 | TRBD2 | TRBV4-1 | TGCGCCAGCAGCCTTAACGCGGGAGGGGACAATGAGCAGTTCTTC | CASSLNAGGDNEQFF
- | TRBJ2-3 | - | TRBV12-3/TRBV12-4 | TGTGCCAGCAGTGTGAGGGGAAATACGCAGTATTTT | CASSVRGNTQYF
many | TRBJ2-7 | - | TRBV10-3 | TGTGCCATCAGTGAGTCGAAAGGCGGGCTCTCCTACGAGCAGTACTTC | CAISESKGGLSYEQYF